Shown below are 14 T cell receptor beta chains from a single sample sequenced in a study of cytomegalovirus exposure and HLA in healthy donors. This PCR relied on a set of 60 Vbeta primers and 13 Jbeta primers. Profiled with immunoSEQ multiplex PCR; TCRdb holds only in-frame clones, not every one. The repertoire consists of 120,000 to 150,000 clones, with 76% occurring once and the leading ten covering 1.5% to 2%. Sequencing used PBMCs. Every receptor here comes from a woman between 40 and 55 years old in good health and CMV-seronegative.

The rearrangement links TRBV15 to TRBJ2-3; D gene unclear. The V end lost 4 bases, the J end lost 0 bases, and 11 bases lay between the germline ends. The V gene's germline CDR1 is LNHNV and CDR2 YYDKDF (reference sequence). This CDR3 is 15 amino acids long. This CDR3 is CATSNHYKSTDTQYF. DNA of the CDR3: TGTGCCACCAGCAACCACTACAAGAGCACAGATACGCAGTATTTT.

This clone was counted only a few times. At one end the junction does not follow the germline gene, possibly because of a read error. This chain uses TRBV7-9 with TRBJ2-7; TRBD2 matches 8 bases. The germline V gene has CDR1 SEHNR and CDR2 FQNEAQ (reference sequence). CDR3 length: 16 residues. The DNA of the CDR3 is TGTTCCAGCAGCCCGTCGTGGCGGGAGGATACCTACGAGCAGTACTTC. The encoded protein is CSSSPSWREDTYEQYF.

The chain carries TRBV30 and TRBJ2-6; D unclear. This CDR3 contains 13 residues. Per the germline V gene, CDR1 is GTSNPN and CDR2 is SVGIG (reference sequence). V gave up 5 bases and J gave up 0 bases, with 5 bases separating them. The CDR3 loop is CAWESSGANVLTF. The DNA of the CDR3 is TGTGCCTGGGAGAGCTCTGGGGCCAACGTCCTGACTTTC.

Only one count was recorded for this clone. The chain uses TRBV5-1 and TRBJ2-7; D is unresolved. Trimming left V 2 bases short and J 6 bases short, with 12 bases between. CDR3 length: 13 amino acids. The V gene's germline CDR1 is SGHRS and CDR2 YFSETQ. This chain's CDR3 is CASSLDQRSEQYF. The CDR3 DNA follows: TGCGCCAGCAGCTTAGATCAAAGGAGCGAGCAGTACTTC.

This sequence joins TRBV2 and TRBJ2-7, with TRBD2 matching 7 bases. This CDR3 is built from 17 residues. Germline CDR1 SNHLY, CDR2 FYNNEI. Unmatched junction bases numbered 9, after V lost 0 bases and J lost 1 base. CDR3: CASSEAGGAGPSYEQYF. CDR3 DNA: TGTGCCAGCAGTGAAGCGGGAGGGGCAGGGCCTTCCTACGAGCAGTACTTC.

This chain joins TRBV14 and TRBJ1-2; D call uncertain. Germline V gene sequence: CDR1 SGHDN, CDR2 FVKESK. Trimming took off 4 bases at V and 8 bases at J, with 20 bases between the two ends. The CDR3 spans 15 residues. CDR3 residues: CASSLYRGTLGGYTF. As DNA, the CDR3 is TGTGCCAGCAGCCTCTACCGGGGAACCCTGGGGGGCTACACCTTC.

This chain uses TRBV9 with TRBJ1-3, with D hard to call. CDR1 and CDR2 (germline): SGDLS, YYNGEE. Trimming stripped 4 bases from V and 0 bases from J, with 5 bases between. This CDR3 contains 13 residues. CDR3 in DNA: TGTGCCAGCAGCTCTTTCTCTGGAAACACCATATATTTT. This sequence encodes CASSSFSGNTIYF.

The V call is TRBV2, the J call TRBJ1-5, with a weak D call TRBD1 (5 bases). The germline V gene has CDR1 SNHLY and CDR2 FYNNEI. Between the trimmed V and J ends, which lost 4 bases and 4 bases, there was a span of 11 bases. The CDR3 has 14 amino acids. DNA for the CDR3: TGTGCCAGCAGTGTGAACGGGGGGAATCAGCCCCAGCATTTT. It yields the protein CASSVNGGNQPQHF. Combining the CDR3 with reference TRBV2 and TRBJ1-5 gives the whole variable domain EPEVTQTPSHQVTQMGQEVILRCVPISNHLYFYWYRQILGQKVEFLVSFYNNEISEKSEIFDDQFSVERPDGSNFTLKIRSTKLEDSAMYFCASSVNGGNQPQHFGDGTRLSIL.

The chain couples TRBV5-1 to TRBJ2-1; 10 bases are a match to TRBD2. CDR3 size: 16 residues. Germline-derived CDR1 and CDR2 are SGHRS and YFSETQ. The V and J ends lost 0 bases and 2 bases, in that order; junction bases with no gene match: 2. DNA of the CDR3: TGCGCCAGCAGCTTGGTGCTAGCGGGGGCCTACAATGAGCAGTTCTTC. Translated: CASSLVLAGAYNEQFF.

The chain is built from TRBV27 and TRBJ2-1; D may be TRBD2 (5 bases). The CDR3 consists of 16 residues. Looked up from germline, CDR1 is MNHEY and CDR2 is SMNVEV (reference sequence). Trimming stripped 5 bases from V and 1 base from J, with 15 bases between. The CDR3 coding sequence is TGTGCCAGCAGTGGGCGCGGCGGGTGGTCCTACAATGAGCAGTTCTTC. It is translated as CASSGRGGWSYNEQFF.

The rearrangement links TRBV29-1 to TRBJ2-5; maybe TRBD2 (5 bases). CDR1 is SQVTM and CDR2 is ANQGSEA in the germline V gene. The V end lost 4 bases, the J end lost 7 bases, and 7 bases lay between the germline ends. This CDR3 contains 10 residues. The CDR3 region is CSVGEGTQYF. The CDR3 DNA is TGCAGCGTTGGTGAGGGGACCCAGTACTTC.

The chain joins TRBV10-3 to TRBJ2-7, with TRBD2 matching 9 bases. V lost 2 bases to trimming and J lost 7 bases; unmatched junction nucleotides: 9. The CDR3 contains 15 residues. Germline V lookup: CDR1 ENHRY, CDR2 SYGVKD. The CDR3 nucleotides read TGTGCCATCAGTGAGATGTTAGCGGGAGTGAATGAGCAGTACTTC. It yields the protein CAISEMLAGVNEQYF.

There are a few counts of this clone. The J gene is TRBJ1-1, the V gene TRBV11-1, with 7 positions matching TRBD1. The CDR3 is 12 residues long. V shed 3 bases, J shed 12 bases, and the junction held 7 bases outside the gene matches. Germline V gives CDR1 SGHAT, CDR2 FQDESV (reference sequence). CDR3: CASSFGGQEPFF. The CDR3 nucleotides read TGTGCCAGCAGCTTTGGCGGACAGGAACCTTTCTTT.

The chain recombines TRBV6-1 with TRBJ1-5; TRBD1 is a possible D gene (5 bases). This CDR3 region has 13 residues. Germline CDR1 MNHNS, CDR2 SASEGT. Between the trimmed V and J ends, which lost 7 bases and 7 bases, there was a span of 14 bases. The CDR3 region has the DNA TGTGCCAGCAAGGGGAGGACGGGCCAGCCCCAGCATTTT. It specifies CASKGRTGQPQHF.